These 2 T cell receptor beta chains came from one sample sequenced in a study of blood T cell repertoires in COVID-19. Assay: immunoSEQ multiplex PCR; the TCRdb copy retains only in-frame clones and omits some. Here the sample spans approximately 100,000 clones, 85% being singletons. The sequenced material came from peripheral blood. The source of these receptors is a human donor in a cohort sampled during active COVID-19.

This sequence joins TRBV28 and TRBJ2-7, with a weak D call TRBD1 (5 bases). V lost 7 bases to trimming and J lost 0 bases, with 19 bases between them. The CDR3 is made up of 16 amino acids. In germline, CDR1 is MDHEN, CDR2 SYDVKM. The CDR3 sequence: CASTLNWGSSSYEQYF. In DNA form, the CDR3 reads TGTGCCAGCACCCTCAACTGGGGCAGCAGCTCCTACGAGCAGTACTTC.

This chain links TRBV6-5 with TRBJ1-4; tentatively, D is TRBD1 (5 bases). The CDR3 is 14 residues long. CDR1 and CDR2 from the germline V gene are MNHEY and SVGAGI. The germline V and J ends were trimmed by 5 bases and 0 bases, with 7 bases remaining between them. For the CDR3, the DNA is TGTGCCAGCAGTCTGACAGCAACTAATGAAAAACTGTTTTTT. Encoded protein: CASSLTATNEKLFF.